A selection of T cell receptor beta chains follows, all from one sample in a study of cytomegalovirus exposure and HLA in healthy donors. Sequencing used immunoSEQ multiplex PCR; TCRdb keeps in-frame clones, though not all of them. The table has 60,000 to 80,000 clones, more than 75% seen once. Sequenced: PBMCs. The receptors shown here come from a girl aged 10 to 17 in good health and CMV-seropositive. Both conserved end residues are part of each CDR3. D genes are given only for firm matches. Clone size appears in some rows only: once, few, many, or a class for an expanded clone.

CDR3: CASSGTYDGYTF
DNA: TGTGCCAGCAGTGGGACATACGATGGCTACACCTTC
size: .
D: .
J: TRBJ1-2
V: TRBV9

CDR3: CATSRDGREQDTQYF
DNA: TGTGCCACCAGCAGAGATGGTCGGGAGCAAGATACGCAGTATTTT
size: .
D: .
J: TRBJ2-3
V: TRBV15

CDR3: CASSPRGSGRAKGGELFF
DNA: TGCGCCAGCAGCCCGCGTGGGAGCGGGAGGGCCAAGGGCGGGGAGCTGTTTTTT
size: .
D: TRBD2
J: TRBJ2-2
V: TRBV5-1

CDR3: CASSLRRDGGYNEQFF
DNA: TGTGCCAGCAGCTTACGGCGGGATGGAGGTTACAATGAGCAGTTCTTC
size: .
D: .
J: TRBJ2-1
V: TRBV7-6

CDR3: CASSPGGNYGYTF
DNA: TGTGCCAGCTCACCGGGGGGGAACTATGGCTACACCTTC
size: once
D: .
J: TRBJ1-2
V: TRBV18

CDR3: CASSLRSTVTEKLFF
DNA: TGTGCCAGCAGCCTCCGATCGACAGTTACGGAAAAACTGTTTTTT
size: .
D: .
J: TRBJ1-4
V: TRBV7-9

CDR3: CASSLGQGGSMNTEAFF
DNA: TGCGCCAGCAGCTTGGGACAGGGGGGATCTATGAACACTGAAGCTTTCTTT
size: .
D: TRBD1
J: TRBJ1-1
V: TRBV5-1

CDR3: CASSIMRGYNEQFF
DNA: TGTGCCAGTAGTATCATGCGGGGATACAATGAGCAGTTCTTC
size: .
D: .
J: TRBJ2-1
V: TRBV19

CDR3: CASSARQGNNEQFF
DNA: TGTGCCAGCAGCGCGAGACAGGGCAACAATGAGCAGTTCTTC
size: .
D: TRBD1
J: TRBJ2-1
V: TRBV9

CDR3: CASSMRGRGYTF
DNA: TGTGCCAGTAGTATGCGGGGGCGAGGCTACACCTTC
size: few
D: .
J: TRBJ1-2
V: TRBV19

CDR3: CASTLDGTLHF
DNA: TGTGCCAGCACCCTAGACGGGACCCTCCACTTT
size: few
D: .
J: TRBJ1-6
V: TRBV2

CDR3: CASSLWRPSYEQYF
DNA: TGCGCCAGCAGCTTATGGCGGCCTTCCTACGAGCAGTACTTC
size: few
D: .
J: TRBJ2-7
V: TRBV5-1

CDR3: CASSTDRLVVNEQFF
DNA: TGTGCCAGCTCAACCGACAGGTTAGTCGTGAATGAGCAGTTCTTC
size: .
D: .
J: TRBJ2-1
V: TRBV18

CDR3: CASSYESSSYEQYF
DNA: TGTGCCAGCAGTTACGAATCTAGCTCCTACGAGCAGTACTTC
size: .
D: .
J: TRBJ2-7
V: TRBV6-6

CDR3: CSVGVSGELFF
DNA: TGCAGCGTTGGAGTCTCCGGGGAGCTGTTTTTT
size: once
D: .
J: TRBJ2-2
V: TRBV29-1

CDR3: CASSPGSGGSAYEQYF
DNA: TGTGCTAGCAGCCCAGGAAGCGGGGGGTCTGCCTACGAGCAGTACTTC
size: .
D: TRBD2
J: TRBJ2-7
V: TRBV7-7

CDR3: CASSQGALPDRFKNIQYF
DNA: TGCGCCAGCAGCCAAGGTGCCCTGCCTGACAGGTTTAAAAACATTCAGTACTTC
size: .
D: .
J: TRBJ2-4
V: TRBV4-1